The 21 T cell receptor beta chains given below trace back to one sample, sequenced in a study. Cells sorted as Tregs were CD4+, CD25+ and CD127-/low. TCRdb reprocessed the 5' RACE reads with MiXCR, giving one entry per CDR3 protein. The sample has 9,000 to 10,000 distinct CDR3 sequences, 13% to 15% seen once. Specimen: Tregs sorted from blood. These receptor sequences come from a female donor with breast cancer.

Points on this clonotype: Just one base apart from a much larger clone, this may be a read error. The chain links TRBV28 to TRBJ1-1; TRBD1 might be the D (5 bases). CDR1 and CDR2 (germline): MDHEN, SYDVKM. CDR3 length: 16 amino acids. The CDR3 sequence is CASTAGGSRANTEASF. The CDR3, as DNA: TGTGCCAGCACCGCGGGGGGGTCCCGGGCGAACACTGAAGCTTCCTTT.

Many counts were recorded for this clonotype. This sequence joins TRBV11-2 and TRBJ2-7; D might be TRBD1 or TRBD2, each matching 5 bases. The CDR3 loop spans 15 amino acids. V was pared by 1 base and J by 2 bases, with 12 bases between. Germline CDR1 and CDR2: SGHAT and FQNNGV. This CDR3 reads CASSLVRGRPYEQYF. DNA for the CDR3: TGTGCCAGCAGCTTAGTAAGGGGACGACCCTACGAGCAGTACTTC.

About this clonotype: Because it lacks the conserved phenylalanine or tryptophan at the end, this CDR3 is likely a read error. The chain couples TRBV5-1 to TRBJ1-4, with D possibly being TRBD1 (6 bases). This CDR3 is 14 amino acids long. V lost 6 bases to trimming and J lost 8 bases, with 17 bases between them. The germline gives CDR1 SGHRS, CDR2 YFSETQ. The CDR3 DNA reads TGCGCCAGCACCAACAGGGAAGGAGGAGAAAAACTGTTTATT. The encoded protein is CASTNREGGEKLFI.

Relative to its sample, this clonotype is medium-sized (0.01 to 0.1%). The chain links TRBV20-1 to TRBJ2-2, with D unresolved. This CDR3 has 11 residues. The V gene lost 4 bases and the J gene lost 10 bases, with 10 bases spanning the gap. Germline-derived CDR1 and CDR2 are DFQATT and SNEGSKA (reference sequence). The CDR3 protein is CSAKRQEELFF. The CDR3, as DNA: TGCAGTGCTAAAAGGCAAGAGGAGCTGTTTTTT.

This clonotype was counted at least ten times. The genes are TRBV27 and TRBJ2-5, with D perhaps TRBD1 (5 bases). V lost 6 bases, J lost 2 bases, and 10 bases lay in between. This CDR3 is 13 amino acids long. CDR1 MNHEY and CDR2 SMNVEV come from the germline V gene (reference sequence). In DNA form, the CDR3 reads TGTGCCAGCAGAGGACACTTACAAGAGACCCAGTACTTC. This encodes CASRGHLQETQYF.

Ten or more counts support this clonotype. The V gene is TRBV6-1, the J gene TRBJ1-1; D is perhaps TRBD1 (5 bases). Between the trimmed V and J ends, which lost 3 bases and 1 base, there was a span of 9 bases. The germline CDR1 and CDR2 sequences are MNHNS and SASEGT. The CDR3 length is 14 residues. Here the CDR3 reads CASSERGANTEAFF. Here the CDR3 DNA reads TGTGCCAGCAGTGAGAGGGGAGCGAACACTGAAGCTTTCTTT.

Within the sample, this clonotype is medium-sized. The chain joins TRBV5-1 to TRBJ2-7; TRBD1 aligns across 9 bases. V lost 3 bases, J lost 4 bases, and 5 bases stayed unmatched. The CDR3 is 14 residues long. Germline V gives CDR1 SGHRS, CDR2 YFSETQ. CDR3 DNA sequence: TGCGCCAGCAGCTATCCGGGACAGGGATACGAGCAGTACTTC. Protein sequence: CASSYPGQGYEQYF. The full variable domain, its missing parts supplied by reference TRBV5-1 and TRBJ2-7, is KAGVTQTPRYLIKTRGQQVTLSCSPISGHRSVSWYQQTPGQGLQFLFEYFSETQRNKGNFPGRFSGRQFSNSRSEMNVSTLELGDSALYLCASSYPGQGYEQYFGPGTRLTVT.

This clonotype is medium-sized by share. This chain joins TRBV7-9 and TRBJ2-1; D ambiguous. The V end was cut by 11 bases, the J end by 1 base, with 18 bases between. This CDR3 has 15 residues. CDR1 SEHNR and CDR2 FQNEAQ come from the germline V gene (reference sequence). The CDR3 region is CASSARTGSYNEQFF. CDR3 in DNA: TGTGCCTCCTCGGCACGAACCGGGTCCTACAATGAGCAGTTCTTC.

By share, this clonotype ranks as medium-sized (0.01 to 0.1%). This chain joins TRBV12-3 or TRBV12-4 and TRBJ2-3; 8 bases align to TRBD2. This CDR3 region has 15 residues. V gave up 5 bases and J gave up 4 bases; unmatched junction bases: 8. The CDR3 coding sequence is TGTGCCAGCAGTCAACAAGCGGGAGTGGCAGATACGCAGTATTTT. Its translation is CASSQQAGVADTQYF.

This clonotype was counted ten times or more. The chain employs TRBV7-9 and TRBJ2-1; D uncertain. Germline CDR1 SEHNR, CDR2 FQNEAQ (reference sequence). V dropped 1 base and J dropped 9 bases, with 7 bases sitting between them. The CDR3 contains 12 residues. The CDR3 loop is CASSLVAGEQFF. The CDR3 DNA follows: TGTGCCAGCAGCTTAGTAGCCGGTGAGCAGTTCTTC.

This clonotype ranks as medium-sized. The chain employs TRBV29-1 and TRBJ1-1; 8 bases are a match to TRBD1. The CDR3 loop spans 14 amino acids. Germline V gene lookup returns CDR1 SQVTM and CDR2 ANQGSEA. V shed 7 bases and J 1 base; nucleotides not matched to a gene: 8. CDR3 sequence: CSATRQGKNTEAFF. The CDR3 nucleotides are TGCAGCGCTACCCGACAGGGGAAGAACACTGAAGCTTTCTTT.

This clonotype was observed a handful of times. A much larger clone is a single base away; this may be a read error. CDR3 DNA: TGTGCCAGCAAAAAAATTGGCGGGAACACCGGGGAGCTGTTTTTT. It is translated as CASKKIGGNTGELFF. This chain joins TRBV2 and TRBJ2-2; no clear D gene. Trimming pared 7 bases from V and 1 base from J, leaving 13 bases between. Germline V CDR1 and CDR2: SNHLY, FYNNEI. The CDR3 loop spans 15 amino acids.

This clonotype was counted ten times or more. The chain combines TRBV14 with TRBJ2-1, with TRBD1 identical over 8 bases. CDR1 is SGHDN and CDR2 is FVKESK in the germline V gene. J lost 5 bases, V lost 3 bases, and 9 bases had no gene match. The CDR3 spans 16 residues. The chain's CDR3 is CASSHLDRVKNNEQFF. CDR3 DNA: TGTGCCAGCAGCCATTTGGACAGGGTTAAAAACAATGAGCAGTTCTTC.

This clonotype was recorded a few times. The junction does not match germline at one end; this may be a read error. The chain uses TRBV7-7 and TRBJ2-1; TRBD2 matches 12 bases. This CDR3 has 17 residues. Germline V gene data show CDR1 as SSHAT and CDR2 as FNYEAQ (reference sequence). The CDR3 DNA follows: TGTGCTAGCAGCTTTGGGAGACTAGCGGGAGAGGTGGATGAGCAGTTCTTC. It specifies CASSFGRLAGEVDEQFF.

This clonotype appeared many times. The chain couples TRBV12-3 or TRBV12-4 to TRBJ2-7; 7 bases line up with TRBD1. The ends lost 6 bases at V and 4 bases at J; junction bases unmatched: 6. The CDR3 contains 13 residues. CDR3: CASSRQGGYEQYF. For the CDR3, the DNA is TGTGCCAGCAGCAGACAGGGCGGATACGAGCAGTACTTC.

This clonotype is classed as medium-sized. The chain is built from TRBV6-2 or TRBV6-3 and TRBJ2-2, with D hard to call. Germline lookup yields CDR1 MNHEY and CDR2 SVGEGT. V lost 0 bases and J 5 bases, leaving 10 bases between the germline ends. This CDR3 spans 15 amino acids. CDR3 sequence: CASSYSEKGTGELFF. CDR3 bases: TGTGCCAGCAGTTACTCCGAGAAGGGTACCGGGGAGCTGTTTTTT.

The chain employs TRBV19 and TRBJ1-5; TRBD1 matches 8 bases. Trimming cost V 1 base and J 2 bases; bases outside gene matches: 1. The CDR3 sequence is 15 residues long. Germline V lookup: CDR1 LNHDA, CDR2 SQIVND (reference sequence). This chain's CDR3 is CASSIVQGGNQPQHF. In nucleotides, the CDR3 is TGTGCCAGTAGTATAGTACAGGGGGGCAATCAGCCCCAGCATTTT. Combining the CDR3 with reference TRBV19 and TRBJ1-5 gives the whole variable domain DGGITQSPKYLFRKEGQNVTLSCEQNLNHDAMYWYRQDPGQGLRLIYYSQIVNDFQKGDIAEGYSVSREKKESFPLTVTSAQKNPTAFYLCASSIVQGGNQPQHFGDGTRLSIL.

This clonotype occurred a few times. This sequence may be a read error, since a much larger clone differs from it by one base. The chain combines TRBV7-2 with TRBJ2-5; D gene uncertain. This CDR3 has 13 residues. From germline, CDR1 is SGHTA and CDR2 FQGNSA. For the CDR3, the DNA is TGTGCCAGCAGCCCGTACCGGGTGGAGACCAAGTACTTC. Encoded protein: CASSPYRVETKYF.

This clonotype was observed many times. V and J are TRBV24-1 and TRBJ2-1, with TRBD1 as a possible D gene (6 bases). V lost 6 bases and J 4 bases, leaving 15 bases between the germline ends. The V gene's germline CDR1 is KGHDR and CDR2 SFDVKD. The CDR3 is 15 amino acids. CDR3 in amino acids: CATSRLGGSYNEQFF. DNA for the CDR3: TGTGCCACCAGTCGGCTAGGGGGTTCGTACAATGAGCAGTTCTTC.

This clonotype was counted ten times or more. V is TRBV4-2 and J is TRBJ2-5; D is perhaps TRBD2 (5 bases). This CDR3 region has 16 residues. In germline, CDR1 is LGHNA, CDR2 YNFKEQ. Trimming removed 0 bases from V and 4 bases from J, with 15 bases in between. CDR3 residues: CASSQDLQYSAETQYF. DNA for the CDR3: TGTGCCAGCAGCCAAGATCTCCAGTATAGCGCAGAGACCCAGTACTTC.

This clonotype was seen many times. The chain links TRBV7-2 to TRBJ2-1; tentative D call: TRBD1 (8 bases). Germline CDR1 reads SGHTA; CDR2 reads FQGNSA. CDR3 length: 15 amino acids. With 5 bases removed from V and 3 bases from J, the gap between germline ends came to 14 bases. The CDR3 sequence is CASSLHRGGYNEQFF. In DNA, the CDR3 is TGTGCCAGCAGCCTACACAGGGGGGGCTACAATGAGCAGTTCTTC.